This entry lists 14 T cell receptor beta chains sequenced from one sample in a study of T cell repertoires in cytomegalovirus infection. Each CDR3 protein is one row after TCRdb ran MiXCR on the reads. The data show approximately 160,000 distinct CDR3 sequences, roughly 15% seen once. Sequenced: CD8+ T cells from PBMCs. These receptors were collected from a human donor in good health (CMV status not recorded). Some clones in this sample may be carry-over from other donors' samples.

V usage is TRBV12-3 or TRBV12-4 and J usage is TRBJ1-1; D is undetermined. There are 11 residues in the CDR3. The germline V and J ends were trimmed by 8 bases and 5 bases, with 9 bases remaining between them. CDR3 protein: CASQSMTEAFF. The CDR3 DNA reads TGTGCCAGCCAAAGTATGACTGAAGCTTTCTTT.

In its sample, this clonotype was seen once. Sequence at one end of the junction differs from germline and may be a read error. The CDR3 sequence: CASGEETGRTSGPSTYEQYF. In DNA form, the CDR3 reads TGTGCCAGCGGTGAAGAAACCGGTCGGACTAGCGGACCCTCGACCTACGAGCAGTACTTC. The chain couples TRBV2 to TRBJ2-7; 10 bases agree with TRBD2. Germline V gene data show CDR1 as SNHLY and CDR2 as FYNNEI. The CDR3 runs 20 residues.

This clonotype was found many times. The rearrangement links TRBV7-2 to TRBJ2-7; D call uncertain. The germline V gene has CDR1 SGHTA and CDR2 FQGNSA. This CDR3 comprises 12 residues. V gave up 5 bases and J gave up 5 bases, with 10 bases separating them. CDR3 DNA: TGTGCCAGCAGCCCCTCCGAAGACGAGCAGTACTTC. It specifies CASSPSEDEQYF.

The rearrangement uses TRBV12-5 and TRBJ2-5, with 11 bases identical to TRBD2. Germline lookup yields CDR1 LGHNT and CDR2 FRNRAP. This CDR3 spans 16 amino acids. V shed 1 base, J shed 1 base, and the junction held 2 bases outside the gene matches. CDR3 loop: CASGLEGLAAQETQYF. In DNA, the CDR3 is TGTGCTAGTGGTTTGGAGGGACTAGCGGCCCAAGAGACCCAGTACTTC.

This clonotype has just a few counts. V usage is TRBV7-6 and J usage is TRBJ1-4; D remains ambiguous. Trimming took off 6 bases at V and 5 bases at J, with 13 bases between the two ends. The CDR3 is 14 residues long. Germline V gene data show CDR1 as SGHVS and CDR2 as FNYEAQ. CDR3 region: CASSNLPPNEKLFF. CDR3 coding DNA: TGTGCCAGCAGTAACCTCCCACCCAATGAAAAACTGTTTTTT. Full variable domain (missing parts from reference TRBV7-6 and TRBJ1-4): GAGVSQSPRYKVTKRGQDVALRCDPISGHVSLYWYRQALGQGPEFLTYFNYEAQQDKSGLPNDRFSAERPEGSISTLTIQRTEQRDSAMYRCASSNLPPNEKLFFGSGTQLSVL.

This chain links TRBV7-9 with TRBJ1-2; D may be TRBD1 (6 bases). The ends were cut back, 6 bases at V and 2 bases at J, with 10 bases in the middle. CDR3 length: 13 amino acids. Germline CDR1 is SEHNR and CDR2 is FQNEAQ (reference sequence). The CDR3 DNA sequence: TGTGCCAGCAGGGGACAAGAGAACTATGGCTACACCTTC. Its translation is CASRGQENYGYTF. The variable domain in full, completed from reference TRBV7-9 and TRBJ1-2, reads DTGVSQNPRHKITKRGQNVTFRCDPISEHNRLYWYRQTLGQGPEFLTYFQNEAQLEKSRLLSDRFSAERPKGSFSTLEIQRTEQGDSAMYLCASRGQENYGYTFGSGTRLTVV.

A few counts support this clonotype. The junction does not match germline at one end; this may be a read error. The CDR3, as DNA: TGTGCCAGCAGCTTAACTGCTGGGGATACGACAGGCCGATGGGTCTTC. Residues: CASSLTAGDTTGRWVF. This chain uses TRBV7-3 with TRBJ2-1; a weak D match, TRBD1 (6 bases). Per germline, CDR1 SGHTA and CDR2 FQGTGA. This CDR3 is 16 amino acids long.

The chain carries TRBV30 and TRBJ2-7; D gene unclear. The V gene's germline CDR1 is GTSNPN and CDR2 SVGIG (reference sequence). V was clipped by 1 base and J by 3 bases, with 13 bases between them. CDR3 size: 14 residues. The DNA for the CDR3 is TGTGCCTGGAGTGGGCCACAGACCTTCTACGAGCAGTACTTC. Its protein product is CAWSGPQTFYEQYF.

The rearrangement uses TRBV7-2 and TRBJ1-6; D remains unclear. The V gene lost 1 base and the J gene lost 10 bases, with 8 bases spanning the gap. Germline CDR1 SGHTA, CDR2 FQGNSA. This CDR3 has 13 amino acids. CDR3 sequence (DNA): TGTGCCAGCAGCTTAGGGGAAGGGTCACCCCTCCACTTT. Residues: CASSLGEGSPLHF.

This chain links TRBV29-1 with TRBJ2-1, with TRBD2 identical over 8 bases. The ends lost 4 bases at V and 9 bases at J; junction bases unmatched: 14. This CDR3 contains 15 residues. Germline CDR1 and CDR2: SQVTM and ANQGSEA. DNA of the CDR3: TGCAGCGTTGGTAGGGGAGCGGGAGACGCGGGTGAGCAGTTCTTC. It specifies CSVGRGAGDAGEQFF.

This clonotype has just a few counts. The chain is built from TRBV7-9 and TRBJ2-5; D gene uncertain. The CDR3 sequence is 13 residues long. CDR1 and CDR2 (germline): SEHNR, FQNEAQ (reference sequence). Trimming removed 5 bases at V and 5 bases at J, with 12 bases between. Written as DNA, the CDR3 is TGTGCCAGCAGCCCTACGAAAGCGGAGACCCAGTACTTC. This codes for CASSPTKAETQYF.

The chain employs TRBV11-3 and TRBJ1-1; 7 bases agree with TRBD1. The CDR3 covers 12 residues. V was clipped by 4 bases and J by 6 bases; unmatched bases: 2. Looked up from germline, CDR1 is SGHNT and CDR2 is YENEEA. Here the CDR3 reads CASSSQGPEAFF. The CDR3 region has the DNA TGTGCCAGCAGCTCACAGGGGCCTGAAGCTTTCTTT.

CDR3 sequence reads: CASSQDRAGAYEQYF. CDR3 DNA sequence: TGCGCCAGCAGCCAAGATCGAGCGGGAGCGTACGAGCAGTACTTC. The chain links TRBV4-1 to TRBJ2-7, with 8 bases fitting TRBD2. Germline CDR1 MGHRA, CDR2 YSYEKL. J lost 4 bases, V lost 0 bases, and 5 bases had no gene match. The CDR3 is made up of 15 amino acids.

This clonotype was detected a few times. Here the CDR3 DNA reads TGTGCCAGCGGCCGGGGGGGGGAAACCCACAATGAGCAGTTCTTC. Encoded protein: CASGRGGETHNEQFF. V and J are TRBV7-3 and TRBJ2-1; TRBD2 agrees at 8 bases. This CDR3 is built from 15 residues. With V trimmed by 8 bases and J by 5 bases, 11 bases remained unmatched. From germline, CDR1 is SGHTA and CDR2 FQGTGA.